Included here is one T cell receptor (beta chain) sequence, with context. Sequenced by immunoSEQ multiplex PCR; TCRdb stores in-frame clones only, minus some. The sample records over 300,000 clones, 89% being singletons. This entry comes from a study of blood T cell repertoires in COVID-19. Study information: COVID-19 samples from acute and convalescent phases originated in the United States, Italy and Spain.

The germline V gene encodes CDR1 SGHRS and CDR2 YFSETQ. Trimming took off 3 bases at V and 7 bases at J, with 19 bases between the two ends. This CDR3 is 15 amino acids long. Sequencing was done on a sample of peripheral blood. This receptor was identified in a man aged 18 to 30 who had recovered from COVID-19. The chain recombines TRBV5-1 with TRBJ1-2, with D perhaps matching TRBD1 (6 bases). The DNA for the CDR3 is TGCGCCAGCAGCTCAACGGGGGGCGCAGGTGCTGGCTACACCTTC. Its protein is CASSSTGGAGAGYTF.